Listed below are T cell receptor beta chains from one sample, sequenced in a study of cytomegalovirus exposure and HLA in healthy donors. Generated by immunoSEQ multiplex PCR, the TCRdb table keeps only in-frame clones and is missing some. The sample has 200,000 to 300,000 clones; about 81% are singletons. The sequenced material came from PBMCs. The source is a woman aged 60-75 years in good health and CMV-seropositive. The CDR3 runs from the conserved cysteine through the conserved F or W.

V gene	J gene	CDR3 protein
TRBV10-2	TRBJ2-2	CASKGWSGREGTGELFF
TRBV27	TRBJ2-1	CASSLAGGSYNEQFF
TRBV5-1	TRBJ1-1	CASSVQGAFDTEAFF
TRBV4-1	TRBJ1-2	CASSQDPGGQSRYTF
TRBV2	TRBJ2-7	CASSGTNRGDYEQYF
TRBV7-7	TRBJ2-1	CASSSGQTTYNEQFF
TRBV10-2	TRBJ1-4	CASSWDRGYEKLFF
TRBV27	TRBJ1-5	CASSILSGSDQPQHF
TRBV5-5	TRBJ1-2	CASSPRRDSPTTGYTF
TRBV30	TRBJ1-4	CAWSLRTLNEKLFF
TRBV4-2	TRBJ1-2	CAISHGQFNYGYTF
TRBV11-2	TRBJ2-1	CASSFGGGWANEQFF
TRBV7-2	TRBJ2-7	CASSRTTSGLTYEQYF